This is a list of T cell receptor beta chains from one sample in a study of T cell responses to AZD1222 COVID-19 vaccine. Sequencing used immunoSEQ multiplex PCR; TCRdb keeps in-frame clones, though not all of them. Of about 140,000 clones listed, approximately 85% were seen once; the top ten hold approximately 8%. This sample comprised peripheral blood, obtained on day 0 of AZD1222 vaccination. These receptor sequences come from an adult in good health. Each CDR3 is given with its conserved first and last residue. The D gene is left open where the match is weak. Some rows have no size entry. The others give once, few or many, or a class for an expanded clone.

v_gene,abundance,d_gene,j_gene,CDR3nt,CDR3aa
TRBV7-6,.,TRBD2,TRBJ2-1,TGTGCCAGCAGCTTAGATCAAGCGGGAGGACACCACAATGAGCAGTTCTTC,CASSLDQAGGHHNEQFF
TRBV2,.,TRBD1,TRBJ2-3,TGTGCCAGCAGCCGGACAGGGGGTGTTTTGGTTACGCAGTATTTT,CASSRTGGVLVTQYF
TRBV28,.,.,TRBJ1-4,TGTGCCAGCAGTTTATTTGGACTAAATGAAAAACTGTTTTTT,CASSLFGLNEKLFF
TRBV30,.,.,TRBJ1-1,TGTGCCTGGAGTGCTCAAGTGAACACTGAAGCTTTCTTT,CAWSAQVNTEAFF
TRBV14,few,.,TRBJ1-1,TGTGCCAGCTCGTTTCGATCCGAAGCTTTCTTT,CASSFRSEAFF
TRBV30,.,TRBD2,TRBJ2-1,TGTGCCTGGAGTGTTGGACTAGCTAAAAATGAGCAGTTCTTC,CAWSVGLAKNEQFF
TRBV5-1,.,.,TRBJ1-1,TGCGCCAGCAGCTTATACGGGGAAGGCACTGAAGCTTTCTTT,CASSLYGEGTEAFF
TRBV27,.,TRBD1,TRBJ2-5,TGTGCCAGCAGGGACCGACAGGGGTACCAAGAGACCCAGTACTTC,CASRDRQGYQETQYF
TRBV12-3/TRBV12-4,.,.,TRBJ1-2,TGTGCCAGCAGTTTAAGAGCCTATGGCTACACCTTC,CASSLRAYGYTF
TRBV2,.,.,TRBJ2-7,TGTGCCAGCAGGAACAGGGCCGAGAATATCGAGCAGTACTTC,CASRNRAENIEQYF
TRBV7-8,.,.,TRBJ1-2,TGTGCCAGCAGCTTATCGTCAGCTAACTATGGCTACACCTTC,CASSLSSANYGYTF
TRBV5-6,.,.,TRBJ1-6,TGTGCCAGCAGCCGCTCCACGAGGAGGGTGAGTTCACCCCTCCACTTT,CASSRSTRRVSSPLHF
TRBV12-3/TRBV12-4,.,.,TRBJ1-1,TGTGCCAGCAGTTTACGGGGAGGGTCTGAAGCTTTCTTT,CASSLRGGSEAFF
TRBV15,.,.,TRBJ2-3,TGTGCCACCAGCAGAGCCCGCGCCGCAGATACGCAGTATTTT,CATSRARAADTQYF
TRBV30,.,.,TRBJ1-2,TGTGCCTGGTCGGTGGGGGGCGCTTCGGGCTACACCTTC,CAWSVGGASGYTF